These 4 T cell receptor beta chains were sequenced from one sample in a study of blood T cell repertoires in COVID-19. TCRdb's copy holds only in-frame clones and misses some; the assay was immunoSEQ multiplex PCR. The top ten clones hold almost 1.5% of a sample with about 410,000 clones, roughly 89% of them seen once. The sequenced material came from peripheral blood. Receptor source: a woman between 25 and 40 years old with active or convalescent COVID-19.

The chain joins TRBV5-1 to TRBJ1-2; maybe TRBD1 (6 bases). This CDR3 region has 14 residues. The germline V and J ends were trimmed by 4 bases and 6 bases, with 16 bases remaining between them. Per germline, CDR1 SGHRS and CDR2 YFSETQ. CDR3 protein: CASSLSLGGDGYTF. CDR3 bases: TGCGCCAGCAGCCTTAGTCTTGGGGGCGATGGCTACACCTTC. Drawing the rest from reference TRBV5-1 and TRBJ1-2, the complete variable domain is KAGVTQTPRYLIKTRGQQVTLSCSPISGHRSVSWYQQTPGQGLQFLFEYFSETQRNKGNFPGRFSGRQFSNSRSEMNVSTLELGDSALYLCASSLSLGGDGYTFGSGTRLTVV.

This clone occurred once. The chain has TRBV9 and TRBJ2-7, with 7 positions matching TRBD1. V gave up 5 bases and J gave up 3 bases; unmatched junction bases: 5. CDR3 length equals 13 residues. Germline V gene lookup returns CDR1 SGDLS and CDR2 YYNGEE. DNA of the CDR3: TGTGCCAGCAGTAACAGGGGCAACTACGAGCAGTACTTC. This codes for CASSNRGNYEQYF.

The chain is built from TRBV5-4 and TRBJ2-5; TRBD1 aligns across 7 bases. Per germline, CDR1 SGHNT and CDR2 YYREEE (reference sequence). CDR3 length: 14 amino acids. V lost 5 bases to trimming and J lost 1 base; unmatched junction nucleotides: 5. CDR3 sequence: CASRPRDSQETQYF. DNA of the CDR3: TGTGCCAGCAGGCCCCGGGACAGCCAAGAGACCCAGTACTTC.

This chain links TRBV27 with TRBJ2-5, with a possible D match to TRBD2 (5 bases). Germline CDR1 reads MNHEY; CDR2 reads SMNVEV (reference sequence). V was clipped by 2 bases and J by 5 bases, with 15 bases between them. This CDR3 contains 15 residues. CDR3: CASSLRFSSGETQYF. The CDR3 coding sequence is TGTGCCAGCAGTTTACGATTTAGCAGCGGCGAGACCCAGTACTTC.